This TCR beta chain was sequenced for a study of early T cells in non-severe SARS-CoV-2 infection (dated by TCRdb to the early 2020s). For context, the study as a whole: Because TCR sequencing relied on bulk RNA taken from unsorted whole blood, pairing of alpha and beta chains was not possible.

Set within a cohort of healthcare workers in London, UK, this nested case-control study involved weekly PCR testing of nasopharyngeal swabs along with blood sampling. Healthcare workers were recruited between 23 and 31 March 2020, during the week of the UK lockdown, and were followed weekly for up to about 15 weeks. This clonotype turned up a few times. The clone's antigen remains unknown. Base quality data are lacking; no much larger clone is found one base away. The receptor library was made with 5' RACE. For sequencing, a NextSeq 500 was employed. Unique molecular identifiers were attached to individual cDNA molecules in the TCR library protocol so that sequencing error and PCR bias could be corrected. Sequencing covered both TCR alpha and beta chains, and within each sample the abundances of alpha and beta sequences were tightly co-correlated. The study's own analysis went as follows. V gene, J gene and CDR3 annotation of TCR sequences was performed with Decombinator V4. Expanded TCRs were defined as changing significantly between any two time points under a Poisson model with p below 0.0001. Abundances of TCRs were expressed as counts per million after normalisation to the total number of TCRs sequenced in each sample. MAIT TCRs were defined by TRAV1-2 paired with TRAJ12, TRAJ20 or TRAJ33, and iNKT TCRs by TRAV10 paired with TRAJ18. VDJdb, accessed 1 November 2021, was searched for CMV, EBV and SARS-CoV-2 annotated TCRs, excluding TCRs annotated for multiple antigens. TCRdb applied fastp at Q25 and MiXCR to the public reads, then kept only in-frame beta chains. Records with the same CDR3 protein are collapsed into one entry carrying the most frequent genes and DNA. These V and J calls are TCRdb output, not the study's own analysis. A total of about 62,000 distinct CDR3 sequences appear in this sample, 7.5% to 10% of them only once. About 1.2% of the sample goes to the ten largest clones.

Results and caveats for the whole study, not just this receptor: Matching against VDJdb was skewed toward anti-spike CD8 responses, likely underestimated virus-specific expansions, and missed private and CD4 specificities.

Its CDR3 holds 14 amino acids, cysteine through phenylalanine. Only CDR3 DNA remains: 42 bases, in frame from the first base. For CDR1 and CDR2, the germline V gene lists SGHVS and FQNEAQ. The junction shows trimming of 3 bases on V and 0 bases on J, and the gene matches do not reach 0 bases of it. This receptor was identified in an adult who was a healthcare worker with PCR-confirmed SARS-CoV-2 infection or an uninfected control (not recorded which). This receptor chain uses TRBV7-8 and TRBJ1-2, and TRBD1 aligns with 8 junction nucleotides. Input material: whole blood. The CDR3 has the sequence CASSFRGPNYGYTF. In nucleotide form, the sequence is TGTGCCAGCAGCTTCAGGGGGCCTAACTATGGCTACACCTTC.